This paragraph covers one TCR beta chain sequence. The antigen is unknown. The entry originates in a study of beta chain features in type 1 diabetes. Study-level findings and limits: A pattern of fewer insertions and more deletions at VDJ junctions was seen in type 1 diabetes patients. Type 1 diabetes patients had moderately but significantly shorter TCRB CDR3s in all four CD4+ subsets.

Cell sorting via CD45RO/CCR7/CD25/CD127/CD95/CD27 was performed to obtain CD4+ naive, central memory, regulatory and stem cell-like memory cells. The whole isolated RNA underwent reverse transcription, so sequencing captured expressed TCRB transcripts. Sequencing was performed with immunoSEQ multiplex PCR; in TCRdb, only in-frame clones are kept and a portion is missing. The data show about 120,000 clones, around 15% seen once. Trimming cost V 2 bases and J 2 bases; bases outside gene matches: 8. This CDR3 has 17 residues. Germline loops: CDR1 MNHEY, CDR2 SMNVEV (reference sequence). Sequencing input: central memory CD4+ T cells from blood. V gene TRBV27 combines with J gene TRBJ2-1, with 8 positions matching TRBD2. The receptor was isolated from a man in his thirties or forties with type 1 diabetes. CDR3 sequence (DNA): TGTGCCAGCAGTTTAAGCGGGGGAGGACTACCCTACAATGAGCAGTTCTTC. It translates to CASSLSGGGLPYNEQFF.